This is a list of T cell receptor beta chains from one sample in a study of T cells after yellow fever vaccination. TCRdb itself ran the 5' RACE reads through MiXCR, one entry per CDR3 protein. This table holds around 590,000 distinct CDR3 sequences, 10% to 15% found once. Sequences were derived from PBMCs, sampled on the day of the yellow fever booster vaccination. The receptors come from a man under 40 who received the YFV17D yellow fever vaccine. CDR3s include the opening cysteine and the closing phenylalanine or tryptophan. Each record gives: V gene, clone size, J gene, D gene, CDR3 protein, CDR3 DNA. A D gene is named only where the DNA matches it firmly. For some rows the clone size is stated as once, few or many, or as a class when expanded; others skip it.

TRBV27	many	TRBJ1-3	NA	CASSLDRSSGNTIYF	TGTGCCAGCAGTTTGGACAGAAGCTCTGGAAACACCATATATTTT
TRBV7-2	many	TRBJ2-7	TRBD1	CATGTGSYEQYF	TGTGCCACCGGGACAGGATCCTACGAGCAGTACTTC
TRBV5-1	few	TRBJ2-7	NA	CASSLAATATYEQYF	TGCGCCAGCAGCTTGGCCGCCACAGCTACCTACGAGCAGTACTTC
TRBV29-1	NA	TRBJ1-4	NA	CSVEIQREKLFF	TGCAGCGTTGAAATACAGCGGGAAAAACTGTTTTTT
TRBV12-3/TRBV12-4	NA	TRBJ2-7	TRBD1	CASSEDRGFTYEQYF	TGTGCCAGCAGCGAAGACAGGGGCTTTACCTACGAGCAGTACTTC
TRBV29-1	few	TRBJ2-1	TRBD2	CSVLTSGSSHEQFF	TGCAGCGTCCTGACTAGCGGGAGCAGCCATGAGCAGTTCTTC
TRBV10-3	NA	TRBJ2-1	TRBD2	CATGSGREGNEQFF	TGTGCCACCGGTAGCGGGAGAGAGGGCAATGAGCAGTTCTTC
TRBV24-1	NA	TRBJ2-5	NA	CATSDPDSSEYQETQYF	TGTGCCACCAGTGATCCCGACTCTTCGGAATACCAAGAGACCCAGTACTTC
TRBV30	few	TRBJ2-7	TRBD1	CAWSVPWTGGGSYEQYF	TGTGCCTGGAGTGTACCGTGGACAGGTGGGGGTTCCTACGAGCAGTACTTC
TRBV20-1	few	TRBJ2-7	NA	CSARGHGGQSSYEQYF	TGCAGTGCTAGAGGTCATGGGGGCCAGAGCTCCTACGAGCAGTACTTC
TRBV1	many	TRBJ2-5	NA	CTSSHRALAGGETQYF	TGCACCAGCAGCCATCGGGCACTAGCGGGAGGAGAGACCCAGTACTTC
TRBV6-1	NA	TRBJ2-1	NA	CASSPGLDYNEQFF	TGTGCCAGCAGTCCGGGACTGGACTACAATGAGCAGTTCTTC
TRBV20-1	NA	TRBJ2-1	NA	CSAEGVRYNEQFF	TGCAGTGCGGAGGGAGTACGCTACAATGAGCAGTTCTTC
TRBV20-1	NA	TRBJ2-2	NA	CSARKGTGELFF	TGCAGTGCTAGGAAGGGCACCGGGGAGCTGTTTTTT
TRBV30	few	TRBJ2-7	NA	CAWSVLRGYEQYF	TGTGCCTGGAGTGTCTTGCGAGGGTACGAGCAGTACTTC
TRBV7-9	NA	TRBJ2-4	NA	CASSLVGTGSDIQYF	TGTGCCAGCAGCTTGGTCGGGACCGGGAGCGACATTCAGTACTTC
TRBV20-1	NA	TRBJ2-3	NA	CSARDLSGSDTQYF	TGCAGTGCTAGAGACCTCAGCGGATCAGATACGCAGTATTTT
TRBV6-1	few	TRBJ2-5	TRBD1	CASRVDRVAETQYF	TGTGCCAGCAGAGTGGACAGGGTGGCAGAGACCCAGTACTTC
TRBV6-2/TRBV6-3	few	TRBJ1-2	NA	CASSLQGFGYGYTF	TGTGCCAGCAGCTTACAGGGATTTGGCTATGGCTACACCTTC
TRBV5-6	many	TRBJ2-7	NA	CASSLGLVLGEQYF	TGTGCCAGCAGCTTGGGACTAGTTTTGGGCGAGCAGTACTTC
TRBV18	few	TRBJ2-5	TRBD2	CASSPLAGDGTQYF	TGTGCCAGCTCACCCCTAGCGGGAGATGGTACCCAGTACTTC
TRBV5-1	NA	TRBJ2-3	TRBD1	CASSHRDSSTDTQYF	TGCGCCAGCAGCCACCGGGACAGTAGCACAGATACGCAGTATTTT
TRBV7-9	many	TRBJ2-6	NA	CASSYGGANVLTF	TGTGCCAGCAGCTATGGGGGGGCCAACGTCCTGACTTTC
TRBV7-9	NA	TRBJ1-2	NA	CASSLDANGVGYGYTF	TGTGCCAGCAGCTTAGATGCCAACGGGGTTGGGTATGGCTACACCTTC
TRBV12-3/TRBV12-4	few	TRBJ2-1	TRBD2	CASIWLAGDEQFF	TGTGCCAGCATCTGGCTAGCGGGAGATGAGCAGTTCTTC
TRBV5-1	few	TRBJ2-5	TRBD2	CASSSGSKTQYF	TGCGCCAGCTCTAGCGGGAGCAAGACCCAGTACTTC
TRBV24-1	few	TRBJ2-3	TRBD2	CATSESGGSTDTQYF	TGTGCCACCAGTGAAAGCGGGGGTTCCACAGATACGCAGTATTTT
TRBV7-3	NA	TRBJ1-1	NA	CASSDDEETGTEAFF	TGTGCCAGCAGCGATGACGAGGAAACGGGCACTGAAGCTTTCTTT
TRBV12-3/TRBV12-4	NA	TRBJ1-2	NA	CASSSSFSGYTF	TGTGCCAGCAGTTCCAGTTTTTCCGGCTACACCTTC
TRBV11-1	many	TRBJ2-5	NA	CASSFLDSRLYGVETQYF	TGTGCCAGCAGCTTTTTGGATTCTCGTCTCTACGGGGTAGAGACCCAGTACTTC
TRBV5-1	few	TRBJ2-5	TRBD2	CASSSPPGLAGEETQYF	TGCGCCAGCAGCTCCCCTCCGGGACTAGCGGGAGAGGAGACCCAGTACTTC
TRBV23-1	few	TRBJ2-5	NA	CASNRQAQETQYF	TGCGCCAGCAACCGACAGGCACAAGAGACCCAGTACTTC
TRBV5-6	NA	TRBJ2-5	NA	CASSLARGAAKETQYF	TGTGCCAGCAGCTTGGCCAGGGGAGCGGCTAAAGAGACCCAGTACTTC
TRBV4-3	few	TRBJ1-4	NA	CASSQDRRGKLFF	TGCGCCAGCAGCCAAGATCGAAGGGGAAAACTGTTTTTT
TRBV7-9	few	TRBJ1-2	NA	CASSLTPPGPGYTF	TGTGCCAGCAGCTTAACCCCTCCAGGGCCTGGCTACACCTTC
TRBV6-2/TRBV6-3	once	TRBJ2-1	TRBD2	CASSYRLAGESSYNEQFF	TGTGCCAGCAGTTATCGACTAGCGGGAGAGAGCTCCTACAATGAGCAGTTCTTC
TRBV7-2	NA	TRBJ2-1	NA	CASRWGTGSNEQFF	TGTGCCAGCAGGTGGGGCACAGGGTCCAATGAGCAGTTCTTC
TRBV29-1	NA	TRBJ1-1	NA	CSVGELNTEAFF	TGCAGCGTTGGAGAACTGAACACTGAAGCTTTCTTT
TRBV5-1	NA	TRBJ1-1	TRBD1	CASSLDQGAGTEAFF	TGCGCCAGCAGCTTGGACCAGGGGGCCGGGACTGAAGCTTTCTTT
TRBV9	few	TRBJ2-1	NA	CASSVDRVSSYNEQFF	TGTGCCAGCAGCGTAGACCGGGTAAGCTCCTACAATGAGCAGTTCTTC
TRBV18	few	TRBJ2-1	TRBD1	CASSSRTGGTYNEQFF	TGTGCCAGCTCATCGCGGACAGGGGGGACCTACAATGAGCAGTTCTTC
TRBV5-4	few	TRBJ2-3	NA	CASSSVPGATDTQYF	TGTGCCAGCAGCTCCGTACCGGGGGCCACAGATACGCAGTATTTT
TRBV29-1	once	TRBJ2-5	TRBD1	CSVTTGKQETQYF	TGCAGCGTTACGACAGGGAAACAAGAGACCCAGTACTTC
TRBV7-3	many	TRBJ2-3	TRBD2	CASSPTTSGSTDTQYF	TGTGCCAGCAGCCCAACCACTAGCGGGAGCACAGATACGCAGTATTTT
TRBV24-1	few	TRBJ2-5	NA	CATSDSAGLAETQYF	TGTGCCACCAGTGATTCGGCAGGGCTGGCAGAGACCCAGTACTTC
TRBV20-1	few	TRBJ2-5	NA	CSARVGGGGAWETQYF	TGCAGTGCTAGAGTGGGCGGTGGGGGAGCGTGGGAGACCCAGTACTTC
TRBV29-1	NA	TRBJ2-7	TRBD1	CSVSSETGAFYEQYF	TGCAGCGTTTCTTCGGAGACAGGGGCCTTCTACGAGCAGTACTTC
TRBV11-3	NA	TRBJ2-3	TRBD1	CASSTGDVGPDTQYF	TGTGCCAGCAGCACAGGGGACGTCGGGCCAGATACGCAGTATTTT
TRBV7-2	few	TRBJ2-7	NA	CASSLPGTQTYEQYF	TGTGCCAGCAGCTTACCCGGGACACAGACCTACGAGCAGTACTTC
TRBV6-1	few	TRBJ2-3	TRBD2	CASSRAGGVSTDTQYF	TGTGCCAGCAGTCGGGCGGGAGGGGTTAGCACAGATACGCAGTATTTT
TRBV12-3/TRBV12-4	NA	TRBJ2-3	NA	CASSFQVDTQYF	TGTGCCAGCAGTTTTCAGGTAGATACGCAGTATTTT
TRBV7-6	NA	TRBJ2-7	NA	CASSSLPPGGRTHEQYF	TGTGCCAGCAGCTCCCTCCCTCCTGGGGGGAGAACCCACGAGCAGTACTTC
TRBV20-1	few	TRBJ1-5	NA	CSATGGGTNQPQHF	TGCAGTGCCACCGGCGGAGGCACCAATCAGCCCCAGCATTTT